There are many counts of the clone carrying this T cell receptor (beta chain). Its antigen is undetermined. The sample belongs to a study of breast tumors, draining lymph nodes, adjacent tissues. General study results and limits: The lymph node origin of tumor T cells was framed as consistent with a hypothesis, not demonstrated. Compared with basal-like, luminal-like tumors shared significantly more repertoire with nontumor tissue. Findings are consistent with lymph node origin and intratumoral expansion of most tumor T cells. Tumors had less TCR diversity than lymph nodes, more than nontumor tissue.

MiXCR was run by TCRdb on the multiplex PCR reads, yielding one entry per CDR3 protein. The sample shows approximately 130,000 distinct CDR3 sequences, 20% to 25% of them seen only once. Axillary draining lymph nodes of breast cancer patients supplied the node samples. The sample consisted of axillary lymph node tissue. This receptor was obtained from a female donor with breast cancer. Some clones in this sample may be carry-over from other donors' samples.

The CDR3 loop reads CASSPSGRIAETQYF. The CDR3, as DNA: TGTGCCAGCAGCCCCAGCGGGAGAATCGCAGAGACCCAGTACTTC. This chain uses TRBV11-2 with TRBJ2-5, with TRBD2 identical over 8 bases. J lost 4 bases, V lost 5 bases, and 9 bases had no gene match. This CDR3 is built from 15 residues. In germline, CDR1 is SGHAT, CDR2 FQNNGV.